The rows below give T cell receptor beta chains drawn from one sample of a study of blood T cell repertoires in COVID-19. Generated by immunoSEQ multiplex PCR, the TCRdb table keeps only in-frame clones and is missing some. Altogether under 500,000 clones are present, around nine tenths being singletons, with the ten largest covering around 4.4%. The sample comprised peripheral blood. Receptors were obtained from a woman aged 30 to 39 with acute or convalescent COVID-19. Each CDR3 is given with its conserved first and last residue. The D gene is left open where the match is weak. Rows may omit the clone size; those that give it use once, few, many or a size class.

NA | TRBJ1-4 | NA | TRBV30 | CAWGRVTNEKLFF | TGTGCCTGGGGCAGGGTTACTAATGAAAAACTGTTTTTT
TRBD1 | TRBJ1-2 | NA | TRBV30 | CAWTSDREANYGYTF | TGTGCCTGGACTTCGGACAGGGAGGCTAACTATGGCTACACCTTC
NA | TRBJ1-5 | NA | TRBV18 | CASSTGINQPQHF | TGTGCCAGTTCAACGGGAATCAATCAGCCCCAGCATTTT
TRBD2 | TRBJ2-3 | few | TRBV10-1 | CASSAASGGATDTQYF | TGCGCCAGCAGTGCCGCTAGCGGGGGGGCCACAGATACGCAGTATTTT
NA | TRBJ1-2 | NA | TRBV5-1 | CASSLDSNYGYTF | TGCGCCAGCAGCCTGGACAGCAACTATGGCTACACCTTC
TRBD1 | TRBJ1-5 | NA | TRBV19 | CASSIDRVSQPQHF | TGTGCCAGTAGTATTGACAGGGTAAGCCAGCCCCAGCATTTT
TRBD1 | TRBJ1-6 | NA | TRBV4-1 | CASSGTANSPLHF | TGCGCCAGCAGCGGGACAGCGAATTCACCCCTCCACTTT
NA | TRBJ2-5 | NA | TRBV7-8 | CASSLLPGTQYF | TGTGCCAGCAGCTTACTCCCAGGGACCCAGTACTTC
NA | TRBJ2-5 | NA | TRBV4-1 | CASSQALKETQYF | TGCGCCAGCAGCCAAGCACTGAAAGAGACCCAGTACTTC
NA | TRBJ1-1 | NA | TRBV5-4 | CASSFLGRNTEAFF | TGTGCCAGCAGCTTTCTGGGCAGGAACACTGAAGCTTTCTTT
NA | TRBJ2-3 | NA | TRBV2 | CASTSVQDTQYF | TGTGCCAGCACCTCAGTTCAAGATACGCAGTATTTT
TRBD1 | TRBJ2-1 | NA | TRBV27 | CASSSPLTGGRGDEQFF | TGTGCCAGCAGTTCCCCTTTAACAGGGGGCAGGGGCGATGAGCAGTTCTTC
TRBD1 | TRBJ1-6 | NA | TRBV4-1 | CASSRLGTGGVSGNSPLHF | TGCGCCAGCAGCCGACTCGGGACAGGGGGCGTATCTGGCAATTCACCCCTCCACTTT
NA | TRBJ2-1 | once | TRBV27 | CASSFPGVTVRNEQFF | TGTGCCAGCAGTTTTCCGGGGGTCACCGTTCGGAATGAGCAGTTCTTC
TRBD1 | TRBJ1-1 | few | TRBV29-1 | CSVEGQGAPSTEAFF | TGCAGCGTTGAAGGACAGGGGGCTCCCTCCACTGAAGCTTTCTTT
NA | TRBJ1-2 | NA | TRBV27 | CASSPFEKGTIGYTF | TGTGCCAGCAGTCCATTTGAGAAAGGGACAATTGGCTACACCTTC
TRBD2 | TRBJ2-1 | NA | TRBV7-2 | CASSALAGGYNEQFF | TGTGCCAGCAGCGCTCTAGCGGGGGGTTACAATGAGCAGTTCTTC
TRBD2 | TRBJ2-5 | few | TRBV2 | CASNKRGGEKTQYF | TGTGCCAGCAATAAGCGGGGGGGCGAGAAGACCCAGTACTTC
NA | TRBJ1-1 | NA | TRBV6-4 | CASSRDVDTEAFF | TGTGCCAGCAGCAGGGATGTGGACACTGAAGCTTTCTTT
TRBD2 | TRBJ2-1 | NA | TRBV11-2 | CASSSIGGGIDNEQFF | TGTGCCAGCAGTTCCATAGGCGGGGGTATAGACAATGAGCAGTTCTTC
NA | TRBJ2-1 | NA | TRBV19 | CASTGSWDEQFF | TGTGCCAGCACAGGATCCTGGGATGAGCAGTTCTTC
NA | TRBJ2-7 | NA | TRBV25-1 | CASSDYAYEQYF | TGTGCCAGCAGTGATTATGCCTACGAGCAGTACTTC
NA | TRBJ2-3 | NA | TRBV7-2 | CASSPNPGLHGSDTQYF | TGTGCCAGCAGCCCCAATCCGGGACTCCACGGATCAGATACGCAGTATTTT
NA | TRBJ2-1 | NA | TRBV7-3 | CASSLTVRGTAFLNEQFF | TGTGCCAGCAGCTTAACAGTTCGGGGGACAGCCTTCCTCAATGAGCAGTTCTTC
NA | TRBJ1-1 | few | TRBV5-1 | CASTSSGVRTEAFF | TGCGCCAGCACGTCGTCAGGGGTGCGCACTGAAGCTTTCTTT
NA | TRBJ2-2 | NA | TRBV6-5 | CASSLQGSGELFF | TGTGCCAGCAGTCTACAGGGTTCCGGGGAGCTGTTTTTT
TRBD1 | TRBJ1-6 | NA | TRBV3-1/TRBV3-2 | CASRDDRGNSPLHF | TGTGCCAGCAGAGACGACAGGGGAAATTCACCCCTCCACTTT
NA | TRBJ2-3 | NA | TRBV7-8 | CASSTYTGRDTDTQYF | TGTGCCAGCAGCACCTACACAGGGAGGGACACAGATACGCAGTATTTT
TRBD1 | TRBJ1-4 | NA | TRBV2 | CASSYEGAANEKLFF | TGTGCCAGCAGTTACGAGGGGGCGGCTAATGAAAAACTGTTTTTT
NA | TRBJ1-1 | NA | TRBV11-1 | CASSSPLEGFFRKAFF | TGTGCCAGCAGCTCACCCCTCGAGGGCTTCTTCCGGAAAGCTTTCTTT
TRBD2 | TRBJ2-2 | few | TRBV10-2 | CASRWTSGGHGELFF | TGCGCCAGCCGATGGACTAGCGGGGGGCACGGGGAGCTGTTTTTT
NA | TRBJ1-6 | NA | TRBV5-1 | CASSPYTGLDSPLHF | TGCGCCAGCAGCCCCTACACAGGGTTAGATTCACCCCTCCACTTT
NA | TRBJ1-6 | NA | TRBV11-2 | CASSLRGHEFGSPLHF | TGTGCCAGCAGCTTACGAGGACATGAATTTGGGTCACCCCTCCACTTT
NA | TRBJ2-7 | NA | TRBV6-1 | CASSAPNRATLVEGYEQYF | TGTGCCAGCAGTGCTCCCAATAGGGCCACCTTAGTAGAGGGTTACGAGCAGTACTTC
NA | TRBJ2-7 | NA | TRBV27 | CASSLQRAIYEQYF | TGTGCCAGCAGTTTGCAGCGGGCCATCTACGAGCAGTACTTC
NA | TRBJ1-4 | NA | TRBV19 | CASHHPGPTNEKLFF | TGTGCCAGCCACCATCCAGGGCCAACTAATGAAAAACTGTTTTTT
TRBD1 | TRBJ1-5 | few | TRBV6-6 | CASSPDEGARQPQHF | TGTGCCAGCAGCCCCGATGAGGGGGCCAGGCAGCCCCAGCATTTT
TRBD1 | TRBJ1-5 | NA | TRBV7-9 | CASSPTGGNQPQHF | TGTGCCAGCAGTCCCACAGGGGGCAATCAGCCCCAGCATTTT
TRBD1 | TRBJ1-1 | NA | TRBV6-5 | CASTLGQGTFF | TGTGCCAGCACGCTGGGACAGGGGACTTTCTTT
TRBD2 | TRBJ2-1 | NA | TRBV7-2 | CARSGESSYNEQFF | TGTGCCAGGAGCGGGGAGAGCTCCTACAATGAGCAGTTCTTC
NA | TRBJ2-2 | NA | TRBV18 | CASSEYEAGELFF | TGTGCCAGCTCCGAGTACGAAGCCGGGGAGCTGTTTTTT
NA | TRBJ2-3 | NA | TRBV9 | CASSGGFTDTQYF | TGTGCCAGCAGCGGTGGCTTCACAGATACGCAGTATTTT
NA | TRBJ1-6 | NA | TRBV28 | CAATGGQGSPLHF | TGTGCCGCTACGGGGGGGCAAGGTTCACCCCTCCACTTT
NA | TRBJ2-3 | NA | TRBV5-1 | CASVGQLTDTQYF | TGCGCCAGCGTGGGACAACTCACAGATACGCAGTATTTT
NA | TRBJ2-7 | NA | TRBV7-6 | CASSLAGGPDRGEQYF | TGTGCCAGCAGCTTAGCGGGGGGGCCGGATAGAGGGGAGCAGTACTTC
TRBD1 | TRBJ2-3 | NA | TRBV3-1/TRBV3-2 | CASSQDRGFTDTQYF | TGTGCCAGCAGTCAGGACAGGGGGTTCACAGATACGCAGTATTTT
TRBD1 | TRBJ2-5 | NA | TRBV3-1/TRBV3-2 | CASSPKGGQGRETQYF | TGTGCCAGCAGTCCTAAAGGGGGACAGGGGAGGGAGACCCAGTACTTC
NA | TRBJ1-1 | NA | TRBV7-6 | CASSLRTQMNTEAFF | TGTGCCAGCAGCCTTCGGACACAGATGAACACTGAAGCTTTCTTT
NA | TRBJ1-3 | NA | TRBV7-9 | CASSLAGPAAGGNTIYF | TGTGCCAGCAGCTTAGCGGGTCCGGCAGCGGGAGGAAACACCATATATTTT
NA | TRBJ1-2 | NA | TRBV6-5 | CASRDQGINGYTF | TGTGCCAGCAGAGACCAGGGGATCAATGGCTACACCTTC
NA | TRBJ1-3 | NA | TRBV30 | CAWSGSVLAGNTIYF | TGTGCCTGGAGTGGTTCAGTCCTGGCTGGAAACACCATATATTTT
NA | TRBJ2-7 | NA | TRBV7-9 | CASSPQVYEQYF | TGTGCCAGCAGCCCACAGGTCTACGAGCAGTACTTC